The T cell receptor (beta chain) under discussion was sequenced for a study of T cell repertoires in cytomegalovirus infection. The wider study: Matching HLA type and CMV infection were both indicated by public TCR beta signatures. Notes on the study in general: Public TCR beta family frequency separated CMV-and-HLA carriers, including in an independent cohort. Dominating the ex vivo response were HLA-C-restricted CMV-specific TCR beta clonotypes.

This clonotype was detected many times. What it binds is unknown. Germline V gives CDR1 SGHTA, CDR2 FQGNSA. The V end was cut by 3 bases, the J end by 0 bases, with 9 bases between. There are 14 residues in the CDR3. TCRdb re-derived calls from the reads in MiXCR, one entry per CDR3 protein. In the table there are around 270,000 distinct CDR3 sequences, 9.1% of which are singletons. The genes are TRBV7-2 and TRBJ2-7; no definite D call. The sequenced material came from PBMCs. This clonotype was obtained from a human donor in good health (CMV status not recorded). Some clones in this sample may be carry-over from other donors' samples. CDR3 sequence reads: CASSFSASSYEQYF. For the CDR3, the DNA is TGTGCCAGCAGCTTCTCGGCTAGCTCCTACGAGCAGTACTTC.